This entry describes one T cell receptor beta chain. Its antigen is currently unknown. The junction does not match germline at one end; this may be a read error. The CDR3 contains 15 residues. Germline lookup yields CDR1 SGHDN and CDR2 FVKESK. TCRdb used MiXCR to reprocess the multiplex PCR reads, holding one entry per CDR3 protein. The sample lists roughly 110,000 distinct CDR3 sequences, roughly 29% occurring once. The sample is drawn from a study of breast tumors, draining lymph nodes, adjacent tissues. Study outcomes and limitations: Tumor TCR diversity was below lymph nodes but above nontumor tissue. Tumor T cell lymph node origin was a supported hypothesis, not proven. Data fit most tumor T cells coming from lymph node, expanding in tumor. Tumor and nontumor repertoires were significantly more similar in luminal-like than in basal-like breast cancer.

The lymph nodes were axillary draining lymph nodes from breast cancer patients. This clonotype was sampled from a female donor with breast cancer. Some clones in this sample may be carry-over from other donors' samples. The sample comprised axillary lymph node tissue. V and J are TRBV14 and TRBJ1-6, with D maybe TRBD1 (6 bases). Written as DNA, the CDR3 is TGTGCCAGCAGCCCGTGGGACGGGGACAATTCGCCCCTCCACTTT. Encoded protein: CASSPWDGDNSPLHF.